The 12 T cell receptor beta chains below all came from one sample that was sequenced in a study of blood T cell repertoires in COVID-19. The table came from immunoSEQ multiplex PCR; TCRdb's copy has only in-frame clones and leaves some out. The table includes approximately 100,000 clones, 75% to 90% detected once. Sequencing was done on a sample of peripheral blood. The receptors shown here come from a human donor in a cohort sampled during active COVID-19.

The chain recombines TRBV11-2 with TRBJ1-4; 9 bases fit TRBD1. CDR1 is SGHAT and CDR2 is FQNNGV in the germline V gene. V was clipped by 10 bases and J by 7 bases; unmatched bases: 7. The CDR3 covers 13 residues. The CDR3 spells CATAQGASEKLFF. CDR3 DNA sequence: TGTGCCACCGCACAGGGGGCAAGTGAAAAACTGTTTTTT.

The CDR3 spells CASSPLQGSAGELFF. The CDR3 nucleotides are TGTGCCAGCAGTCCCTTACAGGGGTCCGCCGGGGAGCTGTTTTTT. This chain uses TRBV6-2 or TRBV6-3 with TRBJ2-2, with 7 bases lining up with TRBD1. Germline V lookup: CDR1 MNHEY, CDR2 SVGEGT. J lost 6 bases, V lost 5 bases, and 9 bases had no gene match. The CDR3 runs 15 residues.

The V and J genes are TRBV30 and TRBJ2-3; TRBD2 matches 10 bases. The V gene end was trimmed by 8 bases and the J gene end by 6 bases; junction bases not matched to a gene: 8. This CDR3 has 13 residues. Germline values: CDR1 GTSNPN, CDR2 SVGIG (reference sequence). CDR3 in DNA: TGTGCCACCCAGCGGGGGGGTCCGGATACGCAGTATTTT. It translates to CATQRGGPDTQYF. Full variable domain (remainder filled in from reference TRBV30 and TRBJ2-3): SQTIHQWPATLVQPVGSPLSLECTVEGTSNPNLYWYRQAAGRGLQLLFYSVGIGQISSEVPQNLSASRPQDRQFILSSKKLLLSDSGFYLCATQRGGPDTQYFGPGTRLTVL.

This chain joins TRBV5-8 and TRBJ2-2; 8 bases are a match to TRBD1. Germline CDR1 SGHTS, CDR2 YDEGEE. V dropped 5 bases and J dropped 4; count of bases not matched to a gene: 7. This CDR3 is built from 15 residues. As DNA, the CDR3 is TGTGCCAGCAGAAAAGACAGGGGTGGCACCGGGGAGCTGTTTTTT. Translated: CASRKDRGGTGELFF.

A single count supports this clone. V gene TRBV19 combines with J gene TRBJ2-2; D gene ambiguous. This CDR3 is 14 amino acids long. The germline V gene has CDR1 LNHDA and CDR2 SQIVND (reference sequence). Trimming pared 1 base from V and 0 bases from J, leaving 3 bases between. CDR3 DNA sequence: TGTGCCAGTAGTATAGGAGCGAACACCGGGGAGCTGTTTTTT. Protein product: CASSIGANTGELFF. The variable domain in full, completed from reference TRBV19 and TRBJ2-2, reads DGGITQSPKYLFRKEGQNVTLSCEQNLNHDAMYWYRQDPGQGLRLIYYSQIVNDFQKGDIAEGYSVSREKKESFPLTVTSAQKNPTAFYLCASSIGANTGELFFGEGSRLTVL.

This chain connects TRBV4-1 to TRBJ2-3; 9 bases match TRBD1. The trim removed 2 bases at V and 2 bases at J, leaving 11 bases unmatched. The CDR3 is 18 amino acids. CDR1 MGHRA and CDR2 YSYEKL come from the germline V gene. The CDR3 sequence: CASSQRDRVGGYTDTQYF. Written as DNA, the CDR3 is TGCGCCAGCAGCCAAAGGGACAGGGTTGGGGGGTACACAGATACGCAGTATTTT.

The genes are TRBV21-1 and TRBJ2-7; the tabulated D call, TRBD1, remains unverified against the DNA. TRBV21-1 is reported as a pseudogene. The CDR3 runs 15 residues. The CDR3 sequence: CASSNQGAPTDEQYF. CDR3 nucleotides: TGTGCCAGCAGCAATCAGGGGGCACCTACTGACGAGCAGTACTTC.

This clone was seen a single time. The rearrangement joins TRBV30 to TRBJ1-1, with 10 bases identical to TRBD1. CDR3 length: 15 amino acids. Germline V gene sequence: CDR1 GTSNPN, CDR2 SVGIG (reference sequence). J lost 5 bases, V lost 7 bases, and 13 bases had no gene match. This CDR3 reads CALIPPGQGRTEAFF. CDR3 bases: TGTGCCTTGATACCTCCGGGACAGGGGAGGACTGAAGCTTTCTTT.

The chain combines TRBV5-1 with TRBJ2-5, with 9 positions matching TRBD1. V was clipped by 3 bases and J by 3 bases; unmatched bases: 12. Germline V CDR1 and CDR2: SGHRS, YFSETQ. CDR3 size: 17 residues. The CDR3 DNA is TGCGCCAGCAGCTCATACTGGGGACAGGGAACTAAAGAGACCCAGTACTTC. Translated, it gives CASSSYWGQGTKETQYF.

This chain links TRBV27 with TRBJ1-1, with 8 bases fitting TRBD1. Germline values: CDR1 MNHEY, CDR2 SMNVEV (reference sequence). The CDR3 runs to 14 residues. J was trimmed by 5 bases and V by 5 bases; bases with no gene match: 7. DNA for the CDR3: TGTGCCAGCAGTCCCAGACAGGGGAGAACTGAAGCTTTCTTT. This codes for CASSPRQGRTEAFF.

The chain employs TRBV19 and TRBJ2-2, with TRBD2 matching over 7 bases. The CDR3 has 16 amino acids. The V and J ends lost 3 bases and 3 bases, in that order; junction bases with no gene match: 7. The germline V gene has CDR1 LNHDA and CDR2 SQIVND (reference sequence). The DNA for the CDR3 is TGTGCCAGTAGTATTCCAATTGGGGGGGACACCGGGGAGCTGTTTTTT. It codes for CASSIPIGGDTGELFF.

This clone was observed once. The genes are TRBV5-1 and TRBJ1-5; no definite D call. V shed 4 bases and J shed 7 bases, with 18 bases lying between them. The CDR3 is made up of 15 amino acids. CDR1 and CDR2 from the germline V gene are SGHRS and YFSETQ. The DNA for the CDR3 is TGCGCCAGCAGCGAAGCCGGGCAAGCGGAGCAGCCCCAGCATTTT. This translates into CASSEAGQAEQPQHF.